A single T cell receptor (beta chain) is shown here with its context. What it binds is not known. Deep was the level used in running the assay. Across several immunoSEQ plates, the genomic DNA of each subset was split evenly. The data were produced by immunoSEQ multiplex PCR, yet TCRdb's version contains in-frame clones alone and is incomplete. The sample yields some 680,000 clones, 73% seen once. This record comes from a study of shared clonotypes between healthy human individuals. About the study: Every donor yielded three CD4 naive, three CD4 memory, two CD8 naive and one CD8 memory plate.

The study's findings and limits: Researchers found naive subsets generally carried larger estimated richness than memory subsets.

CDR3 length: 17 amino acids. Between the trimmed V and J ends, which lost 2 bases and 7 bases, there was a span of 21 bases. In germline, CDR1 is SGHVS, CDR2 FQNEAQ. The source of this sequence is a woman younger than 45 in good health. The genes are TRBV7-8 and TRBJ2-1; no clear D. The sample was memory CD4+ T cells sorted from blood. Subset defined: CD45RA-negative fraction. DNA of the CDR3: TGTGCCAGCAGCTTACTTACCCTGAGAGACCTCGGGAATGAGCAGTTCTTC. Its protein is CASSLLTLRDLGNEQFF.